The next 7 T cell receptor beta chains were all read from a single sample in a study of blood T cell repertoires in COVID-19. Clones were read by immunoSEQ multiplex PCR, and TCRdb kept only the in-frame ones, dropping some. The sample shows a few hundred thousand clones, 70% to 90% of them seen only once. The sequencing input was peripheral blood. The origin of the receptors is a woman in her 70s with COVID-19, enrolled during active disease.

The chain employs TRBV5-5 and TRBJ2-2, with TRBD1 matching 7 bases. This CDR3 comprises 16 residues. In germline, CDR1 is SGHKS, CDR2 YYEKEE (reference sequence). Trimming cost V 1 base and J 6 bases; bases outside gene matches: 9. CDR3 sequence: CASSLYEGGASGELFF. The CDR3 DNA sequence: TGTGCCAGCAGCTTGTATGAAGGGGGCGCTTCCGGGGAGCTGTTTTTT.

The gene calls are TRBV28 and TRBJ1-4, with D hard to call. With 4 bases removed from V and 4 bases from J, the gap between germline ends came to 10 bases. Germline CDR1 is MDHEN and CDR2 is SYDVKM. This CDR3 comprises 14 residues. In DNA, the CDR3 is TGTGCCAGCAGTTCGGGGAACCTTAATGAAAAACTGTTTTTT. Encoded protein: CASSSGNLNEKLFF.

This clone was recorded a few times. This chain links TRBV6-1 with TRBJ2-5; 12 nucleotides line up with TRBD2. The CDR3 is 15 residues long. Looked up from germline, CDR1 is MNHNS and CDR2 is SASEGT. The V and J ends lost 3 bases and 7 bases, in that order; junction bases with no gene match: 6. In DNA, the CDR3 is TGTGCCAGCAGTGAGACTAGCGGGGGAAAGGTGACCCAGTACTTC. Its protein is CASSETSGGKVTQYF.

The chain has TRBV12-5 and TRBJ2-7, with D maybe TRBD1 (6 bases). The CDR3 totals 12 residues. Germline values: CDR1 LGHNT, CDR2 FRNRAP. The ends were cut back, 5 bases at V and 3 bases at J, with 8 bases in the middle. The CDR3 coding sequence is TGTGCTAGTGGTATGGACAGCTACGAGCAGTACTTC. Protein: CASGMDSYEQYF.

This chain uses TRBV29-1 with TRBJ2-7; 9 bases map to TRBD1. The CDR3 contains 14 residues. With V trimmed by 3 bases and J by 2 bases, 5 bases remained unmatched. Germline V CDR1 and CDR2: SQVTM, ANQGSEA. This CDR3 reads CSVEGTGRAYEQYF. CDR3 in DNA: TGCAGCGTTGAGGGGACAGGGAGGGCCTACGAGCAGTACTTC.

CDR3 sequence (DNA): TGCAGCGTCGGCGGACAGGGGCGGCACTATGGCTACACCTTC. This sequence encodes CSVGGQGRHYGYTF. The J gene is TRBJ1-2, the V gene TRBV29-1, with 9 bases lining up with TRBD1. The CDR3 extends over 14 amino acids. Germline V gene data show CDR1 as SQVTM and CDR2 as ANQGSEA. V lost 6 bases, J lost 3 bases, and 8 bases stayed unmatched.

The sample holds a few counts of this clone. The chain recombines TRBV5-1 with TRBJ2-1, with D uncertain. The V gene's germline CDR1 is SGHRS and CDR2 YFSETQ. The CDR3 runs to 15 residues. V was cut by 5 bases and J by 4 bases, with 16 bases left in between. The CDR3 DNA reads as TGCGCCAGCAGATTTGAGACTCCTTCATACAATGAGCAGTTCTTC. This encodes CASRFETPSYNEQFF. Full variable domain (outside the CDR3, taken from reference TRBV5-1 and TRBJ2-1): KAGVTQTPRYLIKTRGQQVTLSCSPISGHRSVSWYQQTPGQGLQFLFEYFSETQRNKGNFPGRFSGRQFSNSRSEMNVSTLELGDSALYLCASRFETPSYNEQFFGPGTRLTVL.